The 8 T cell receptor beta chains given below trace back to one sample, sequenced in a study of blood T cell repertoires in COVID-19. TCRdb's copy holds only in-frame clones and misses some; the assay was immunoSEQ multiplex PCR. The sample gives nearly 110,000 clones, 89% of which show up once; 4.5% to 6% is in the top ten. Material for sequencing was peripheral blood. Receptor source: a man in his forties with active or convalescent COVID-19.

The V call is TRBV2, the J call TRBJ1-4; D is unresolved. The germline V gene encodes CDR1 SNHLY and CDR2 FYNNEI. This CDR3 contains 12 residues. Trimming removed 4 bases from V and 5 bases from J, with 5 bases in between. The CDR3 DNA reads TGTGCCAGCAGTGGGGAGAATGAAAAACTGTTTTTT. Its protein is CASSGENEKLFF.

This clone was detected only once. The chain combines TRBV4-3 with TRBJ2-1; possibly TRBD1 for D (6 bases). CDR3 length: 18 residues. Trimming removed 0 bases from V and 4 bases from J, with 19 bases in between. Germline V gene data show CDR1 as LGHNA and CDR2 as YSLEER. The CDR3 protein is CASSQDFPGEGLYNEQFF. The CDR3 nucleotides read TGCGCCAGCAGCCAAGATTTCCCAGGGGAAGGGTTGTACAATGAGCAGTTCTTC.

The V gene is TRBV6-2 or TRBV6-3, the J gene TRBJ1-5; 10 positions agree with TRBD1. J gave up 2 bases and V 4 bases, and 2 bases lay outside the gene matches. From germline, CDR1 is MNHEY and CDR2 SVGEGT. The CDR3 is 15 residues long. The CDR3 loop is CASSLTGGGNQPQHF. The CDR3 nucleotides read TGTGCCAGCAGTTTGACAGGGGGCGGCAATCAGCCCCAGCATTTT.

For the CDR3, the DNA is TGTGCCAGCAGTGGAGGTACCGGGACACCTGGAAACACCATATATTTT. This gives the protein CASSGGTGTPGNTIYF. The rearrangement uses TRBV2 and TRBJ1-3, with D possibly being TRBD1 (6 bases). The CDR3 is 16 amino acids. The V and J ends lost 4 bases and 2 bases respectively, with 15 bases between them. CDR1 is SNHLY and CDR2 is FYNNEI in the germline V gene. The full variable domain, with the rest looked up from reference TRBV2 and TRBJ1-3, is EPEVTQTPSHQVTQMGQEVILRCVPISNHLYFYWYRQILGQKVEFLVSFYNNEISEKSEIFDDQFSVERPDGSNFTLKIRSTKLEDSAMYFCASSGGTGTPGNTIYFGEGSWLTVV.

The chain joins TRBV7-2 to TRBJ1-4; D not resolved. The V end lost 2 bases, the J end lost 6 bases, and 16 bases lay between the germline ends. Per germline, CDR1 SGHTA and CDR2 FQGNSA. The CDR3 runs to 16 residues. CDR3 in amino acids: CASSLSAGLNYEKLFF. CDR3 bases: TGTGCCAGCAGCTTATCCGCCGGTTTAAACTATGAAAAACTGTTTTTT. The full variable domain, with the rest looked up from reference TRBV7-2 and TRBJ1-4, is GAGVSQSPSNKVTEKGKDVELRCDPISGHTALYWYRQSLGQGLEFLIYFQGNSAPDKSGLPSDRFSAERTGGSVSTLTIQRTQQEDSAVYLCASSLSAGLNYEKLFFGSGTQLSVL.

The DNA for the CDR3 is TGTGCCAGCAGTCCCTTTTCTAGCGGGACCACAGATACGCAGTATTTT. Translated: CASSPFSSGTTDTQYF. The J gene is TRBJ2-3, the V gene TRBV28; 9 positions agree with TRBD2. The V gene end was trimmed by 5 bases and the J gene end by 2 bases; junction bases not matched to a gene: 8. Per the germline V gene, CDR1 is MDHEN and CDR2 is SYDVKM. The CDR3 contains 16 residues.

This chain uses TRBV5-1 with TRBJ1-2; 7 nucleotides agree with TRBD1. CDR1 is SGHRS and CDR2 is YFSETQ in the germline V gene. The CDR3 sequence is 13 residues long. Germline trimming cut 4 bases from V and 2 bases from J; bases unmatched to any gene: 2. CDR3 sequence: CASSPQGNYGYTF. The CDR3 DNA is TGCGCCAGCAGCCCACAGGGGAACTATGGCTACACCTTC.

The J gene is TRBJ1-2, the V gene TRBV28; TRBD1 is a possible D gene (5 bases). The CDR3 extends over 13 amino acids. V lost 5 bases to trimming and J lost 12 bases, with 19 bases between them. The germline V gene encodes CDR1 MDHEN and CDR2 SYDVKM. The CDR3, as DNA: TGTGCCAGCAGTCAAAATCCGGAGGGGCGGGACACCTTC. It specifies CASSQNPEGRDTF.